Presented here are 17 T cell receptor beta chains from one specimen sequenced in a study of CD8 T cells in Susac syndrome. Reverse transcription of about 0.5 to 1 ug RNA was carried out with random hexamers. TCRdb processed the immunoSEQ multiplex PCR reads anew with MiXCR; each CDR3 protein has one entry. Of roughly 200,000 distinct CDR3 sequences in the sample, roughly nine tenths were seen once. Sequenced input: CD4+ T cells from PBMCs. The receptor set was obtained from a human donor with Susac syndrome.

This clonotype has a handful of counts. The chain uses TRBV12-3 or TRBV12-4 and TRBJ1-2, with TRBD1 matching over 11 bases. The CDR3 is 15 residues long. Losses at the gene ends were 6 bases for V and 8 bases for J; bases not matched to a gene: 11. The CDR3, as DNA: TGTGCCAGCAGCCGGACAGGGGGCGCGGGGGGGGGCTACACCTTC. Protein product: CASSRTGGAGGGYTF.

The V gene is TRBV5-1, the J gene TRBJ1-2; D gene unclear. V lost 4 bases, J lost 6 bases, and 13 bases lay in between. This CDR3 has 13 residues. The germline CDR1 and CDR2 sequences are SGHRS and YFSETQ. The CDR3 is CASSPDALNGYTF. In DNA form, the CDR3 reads TGCGCCAGCAGCCCGGACGCACTAAATGGCTACACCTTC. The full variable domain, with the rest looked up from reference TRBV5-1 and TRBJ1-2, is KAGVTQTPRYLIKTRGQQVTLSCSPISGHRSVSWYQQTPGQGLQFLFEYFSETQRNKGNFPGRFSGRQFSNSRSEMNVSTLELGDSALYLCASSPDALNGYTFGSGTRLTVV.

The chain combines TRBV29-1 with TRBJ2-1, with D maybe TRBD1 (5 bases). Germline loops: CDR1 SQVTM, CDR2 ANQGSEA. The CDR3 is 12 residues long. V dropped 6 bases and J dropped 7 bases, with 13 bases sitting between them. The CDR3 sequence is CSVQTVLNEQFF. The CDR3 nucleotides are TGCAGCGTCCAGACAGTTTTAAATGAGCAGTTCTTC.

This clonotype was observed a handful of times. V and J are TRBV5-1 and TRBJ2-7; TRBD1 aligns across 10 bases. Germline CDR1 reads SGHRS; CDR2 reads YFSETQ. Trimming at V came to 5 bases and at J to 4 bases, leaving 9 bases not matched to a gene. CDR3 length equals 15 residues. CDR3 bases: TGCGCCAGCAGGTTCCTGGGACAGGGGTCTTACGAGCAGTACTTC. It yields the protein CASRFLGQGSYEQYF. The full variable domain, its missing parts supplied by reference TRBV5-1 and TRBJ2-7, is KAGVTQTPRYLIKTRGQQVTLSCSPISGHRSVSWYQQTPGQGLQFLFEYFSETQRNKGNFPGRFSGRQFSNSRSEMNVSTLELGDSALYLCASRFLGQGSYEQYFGPGTRLTVT.

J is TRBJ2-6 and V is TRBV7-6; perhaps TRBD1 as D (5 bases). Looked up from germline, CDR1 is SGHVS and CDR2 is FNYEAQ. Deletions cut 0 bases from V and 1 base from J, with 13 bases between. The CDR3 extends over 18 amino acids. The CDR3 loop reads CASSLAGQGISGANVLTF. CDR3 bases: TGTGCCAGCAGCTTAGCGGGCCAGGGTATTTCTGGGGCCAACGTCCTGACTTTC.

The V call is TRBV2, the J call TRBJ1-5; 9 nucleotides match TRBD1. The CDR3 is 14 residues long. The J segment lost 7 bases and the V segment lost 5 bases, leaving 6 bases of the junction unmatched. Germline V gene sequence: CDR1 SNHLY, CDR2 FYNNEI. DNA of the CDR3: TGTGCCAGCAGTACGGACAGGGGCCAACAGCCCCAGCATTTT. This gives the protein CASSTDRGQQPQHF.

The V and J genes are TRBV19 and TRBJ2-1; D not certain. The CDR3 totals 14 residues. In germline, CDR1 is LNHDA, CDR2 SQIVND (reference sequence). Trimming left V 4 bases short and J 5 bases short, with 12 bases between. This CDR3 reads CASSTLERNNEQFF. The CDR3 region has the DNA TGTGCCAGTAGTACCTTGGAGCGAAACAATGAGCAGTTCTTC.

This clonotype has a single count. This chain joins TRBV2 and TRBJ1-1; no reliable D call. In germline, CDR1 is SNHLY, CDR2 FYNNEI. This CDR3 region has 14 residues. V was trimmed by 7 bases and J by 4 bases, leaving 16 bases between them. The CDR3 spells CASIKEWEGTEAFF. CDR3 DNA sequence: TGTGCCAGCATTAAAGAGTGGGAGGGCACTGAAGCTTTCTTT.

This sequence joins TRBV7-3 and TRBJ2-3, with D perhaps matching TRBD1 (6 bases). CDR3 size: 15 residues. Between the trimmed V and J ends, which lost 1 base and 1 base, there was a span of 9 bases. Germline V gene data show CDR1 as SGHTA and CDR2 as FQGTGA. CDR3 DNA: TGTGCCAGCAGCTTAATGGCAGGGGGCACAGATACGCAGTATTTT. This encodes CASSLMAGGTDTQYF.

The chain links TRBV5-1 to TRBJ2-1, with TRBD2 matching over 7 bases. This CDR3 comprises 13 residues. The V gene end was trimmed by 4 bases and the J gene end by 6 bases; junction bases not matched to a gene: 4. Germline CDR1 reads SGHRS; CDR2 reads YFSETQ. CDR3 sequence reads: CASSTGLVNEQFF. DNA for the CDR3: TGCGCCAGCAGCACCGGACTAGTCAATGAGCAGTTCTTC.

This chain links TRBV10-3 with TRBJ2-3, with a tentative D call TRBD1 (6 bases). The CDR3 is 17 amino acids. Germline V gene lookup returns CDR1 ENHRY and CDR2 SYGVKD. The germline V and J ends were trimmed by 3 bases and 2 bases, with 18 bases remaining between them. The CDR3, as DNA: TGTGCCATCAGTGACCAAGGACAACAGGGCTACACAGATACGCAGTATTTT. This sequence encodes CAISDQGQQGYTDTQYF.

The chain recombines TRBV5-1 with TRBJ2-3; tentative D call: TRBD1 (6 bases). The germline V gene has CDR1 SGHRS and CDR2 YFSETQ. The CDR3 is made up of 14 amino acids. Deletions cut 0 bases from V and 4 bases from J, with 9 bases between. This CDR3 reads CASSLDRVADTQYF. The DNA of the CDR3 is TGCGCCAGCAGCTTGGACAGGGTCGCAGATACGCAGTATTTT.

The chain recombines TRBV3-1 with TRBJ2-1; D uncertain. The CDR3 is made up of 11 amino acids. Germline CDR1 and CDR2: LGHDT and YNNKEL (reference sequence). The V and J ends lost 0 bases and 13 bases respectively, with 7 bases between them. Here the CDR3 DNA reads TGTGCCAGCAGCCAAGAACCAGCACAGTTCTTC. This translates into CASSQEPAQFF.

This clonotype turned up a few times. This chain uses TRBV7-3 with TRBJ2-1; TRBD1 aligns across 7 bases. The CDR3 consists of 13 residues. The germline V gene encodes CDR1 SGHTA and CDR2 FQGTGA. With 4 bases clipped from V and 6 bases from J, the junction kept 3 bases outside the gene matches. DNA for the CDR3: TGTGCCAGCAGCTCCGACAGGGCCAATGAGCAGTTCTTC. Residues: CASSSDRANEQFF.

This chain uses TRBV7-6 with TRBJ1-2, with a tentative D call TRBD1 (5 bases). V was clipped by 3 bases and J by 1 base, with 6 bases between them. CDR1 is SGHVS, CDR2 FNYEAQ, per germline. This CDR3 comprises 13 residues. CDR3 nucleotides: TGTGCCAGCAGCTTGACAGTTAACTATGGCTACACCTTC. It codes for CASSLTVNYGYTF.

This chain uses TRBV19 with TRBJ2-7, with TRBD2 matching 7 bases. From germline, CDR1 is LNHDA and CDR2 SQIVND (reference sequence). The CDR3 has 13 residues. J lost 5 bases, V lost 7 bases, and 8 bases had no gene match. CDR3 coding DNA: TGTGCCAGTAAAGGACACCGGGGGGACGAGCAGTACTTC. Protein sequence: CASKGHRGDEQYF.

As DNA, the CDR3 is TGTGCCAGTAGTATAGCACTGAACACTGAAGCTTTCTTT. Residues: CASSIALNTEAFF. This chain connects TRBV19 to TRBJ1-1, with D unresolved. V dropped 1 base and J dropped 0 bases, with 3 bases sitting between them. CDR3 size: 13 residues. Germline V gives CDR1 LNHDA, CDR2 SQIVND (reference sequence).